This note documents a single TCR beta chain sequence. These data are taken from a study of beta chain features in type 1 diabetes. The CDR3 runs 15 residues. Germline V gene lookup returns CDR1 LGHNA and CDR2 YNFKEQ. V was pared by 1 base and J by 2 bases, with 11 bases between. What was sequenced were expressed TCRB transcripts, since all of the isolated RNA had been reverse transcribed. The table came from immunoSEQ multiplex PCR; TCRdb's copy has only in-frame clones and leaves some out. The sample includes 350,000 to 450,000 clones, more than 11% of them seen just once. This TCR derives from a man aged 30 to 39 in good health. V is TRBV4-2 and J is TRBJ2-5; D is unclear. Material: naive CD4+ T cells from blood. CDR3 in DNA: TGTGCCAGCAGCCAAGTTACGAGCCGACAAGAGACCCAGTACTTC. Amino acid sequence: CASSQVTSRQETQYF.